One sample yielded the 25 T cell receptor beta chains listed below, sequenced in a study of blood T cell repertoires in COVID-19. Profiled with immunoSEQ multiplex PCR; TCRdb holds only in-frame clones, not every one. The data show about 320,000 clones, 85% seen once. Sequenced: PBMCs or T cells enriched from blood (not recorded which). All receptors derive from a woman younger than 45 who had been exposed to COVID-19.

CDR3 DNA: TGTGCCAGCAGTACCGGGACAGGGGGCTATGGCTACACCTTC. It translates to CASSTGTGGYGYTF. This rearrangement joins TRBV6-1 to TRBJ1-2, with 11 bases lining up with TRBD1. CDR3 length equals 14 residues. V shed 5 bases, J shed 4 bases, and the junction held 3 bases outside the gene matches. The V gene's germline CDR1 is MNHNS and CDR2 SASEGT.

The table lists this clone with a few counts. V and J are TRBV27 and TRBJ1-2; 8 bases match TRBD1. V lost 0 bases, J lost 7 bases, and 4 bases stayed unmatched. CDR1 and CDR2 from the germline V gene are MNHEY and SMNVEV (reference sequence). There are 14 residues in the CDR3. In DNA, the CDR3 is TGTGCCAGCAGTTTATCTTCCAGGGGGCCTGGCTACACCTTC. It encodes CASSLSSRGPGYTF.

The V call is TRBV19, the J call TRBJ1-1, with TRBD1 as a possible D gene (5 bases). Germline V CDR1 and CDR2: LNHDA, SQIVND (reference sequence). The V and J ends lost 0 bases and 1 base respectively, with 12 bases between them. The CDR3 covers 16 residues. The CDR3 spells CASSIDLTGWNTEAFF. CDR3 DNA sequence: TGTGCCAGTAGTATAGATCTAACAGGATGGAACACTGAAGCTTTCTTT. The full variable domain, rest sourced from reference TRBV19 and TRBJ1-1, is DGGITQSPKYLFRKEGQNVTLSCEQNLNHDAMYWYRQDPGQGLRLIYYSQIVNDFQKGDIAEGYSVSREKKESFPLTVTSAQKNPTAFYLCASSIDLTGWNTEAFFGQGTRLTVV.

V gene TRBV3-1 (or the pseudogene TRBV3-2) combines with J gene TRBJ1-1; no clear D gene. The CDR3 totals 13 residues. V lost 1 base and J lost 5, with 8 bases in between. Germline assignment: CDR1 LGHDT and CDR2 YNNKEL (reference sequence). In DNA form, the CDR3 reads TGTGCCAGCAGCCAAGTCTACGGGACTGAAGCTTTCTTT. It yields the protein CASSQVYGTEAFF.

In this sample, this clone turned up once. The chain joins TRBV10-3 to TRBJ1-1; 9 nucleotides line up with TRBD1. The V gene end was trimmed by 3 bases and the J gene end by 5 bases; junction bases not matched to a gene: 4. Germline V gene lookup returns CDR1 ENHRY and CDR2 SYGVKD. CDR3 length equals 14 residues. The CDR3 DNA reads as TGTGCCATCAGTGAAGGACAGGGGAGAACTGAAGCTTTCTTT. Protein product: CAISEGQGRTEAFF.

V is TRBV9 and J is TRBJ2-7; D gene ambiguous. Germline CDR1 and CDR2: SGDLS and YYNGEE. Trimming shortened V by 3 bases and J by 6 bases, and 10 bases separated the two germline ends. The CDR3 extends over 12 amino acids. Written as DNA, the CDR3 is TGTGCCAGCAGCGCCCCTAGTGGCGAGCAGTACTTC. The encoded protein is CASSAPSGEQYF.

This clone was seen only a few times. The rearrangement uses TRBV2 and TRBJ1-5; 8 bases agree with TRBD1. The CDR3 is 17 amino acids. Per the germline V gene, CDR1 is SNHLY and CDR2 is FYNNEI. Trimming at V came to 6 bases and at J to 5 bases, leaving 15 bases not matched to a gene. The CDR3 loop is CASSSDRAGRRDQPQHF. The CDR3 DNA reads TGTGCCAGCAGCTCGGACAGGGCCGGTAGAAGAGATCAGCCCCAGCATTTT.

This chain joins TRBV9 and TRBJ2-7, with a weak D call TRBD2 (6 bases). Germline V gene lookup returns CDR1 SGDLS and CDR2 YYNGEE. This CDR3 region has 15 residues. V shed 2 bases and J shed 3 bases, with 15 bases lying between them. This chain's CDR3 is CASSVQGSGGYEQYF. CDR3 bases: TGTGCCAGCAGCGTTCAAGGTAGCGGTGGCTACGAGCAGTACTTC.

About this clone itself: Distinct nucleotide sequences in the sample also encode this CDR3. This chain uses TRBV7-8 with TRBJ1-5; 9 nucleotides line up with TRBD1. CDR1 SGHVS and CDR2 FQNEAQ come from the germline V gene. This CDR3 contains 17 residues. V shed 2 bases, J shed 1 base, and the junction held 6 bases outside the gene matches. CDR3 sequence: CASSLLQGARSNQPQHF. Here the CDR3 DNA reads TGTGCCAGCAGCTTATTACAGGGGGCAAGAAGCAATCAGCCCCAGCATTTT.

The V call is TRBV13, the J call TRBJ2-3; 12 bases map to TRBD1. V lost 5 bases, J lost 0 bases, and 6 bases stayed unmatched. Germline values: CDR1 PRHDT, CDR2 FYEKMQ (reference sequence). CDR3 length: 17 amino acids. CDR3 sequence reads: CASSTGTGGSSTDTQYF. CDR3 DNA: TGTGCCAGCAGCACCGGGACAGGGGGCTCTAGCACAGATACGCAGTATTTT. Based on the CDR3 plus reference TRBV13 and TRBJ2-3, the full variable domain is AAGVIQSPRHLIKEKRETATLKCYPIPRHDTVYWYQQGPGQDPQFLISFYEKMQSDKGSIPDRFSAQQFSDYHSELNMSSLELGDSALYFCASSTGTGGSSTDTQYFGPGTRLTVL.

This chain uses TRBV7-8 with TRBJ2-7; a possible D gene is TRBD2 (6 bases). The germline V gene encodes CDR1 SGHVS and CDR2 FQNEAQ. V was pared by 3 bases and J by 0 bases, with 12 bases between. The CDR3 is made up of 15 amino acids. The CDR3 DNA reads as TGTGCCAGCAGCTTTCAGGGACTGGGCTCCTACGAGCAGTACTTC. It translates to CASSFQGLGSYEQYF. Variable domain in full (rest from reference TRBV7-8 and TRBJ2-7): GAGVSQSPRYKVAKRGQDVALRCDPISGHVSLFWYQQALGQGPEFLTYFQNEAQLDKSGLPSDRFFAERPEGSVSTLKIQRTQQEDSAVYLCASSFQGLGSYEQYFGPGTRLTVT.

V usage is TRBV7-9 and J usage is TRBJ2-3; 9 nucleotides align to TRBD1. Per germline, CDR1 SEHNR and CDR2 FQNEAQ (reference sequence). Losses at the gene ends were 1 base for V and 4 bases for J; bases not matched to a gene: 9. The CDR3 loop spans 17 amino acids. In DNA, the CDR3 is TGTGCCAGCAGCTTAGGTCCGGACAGGGGACGGGCAGATACGCAGTATTTT. Its translation: CASSLGPDRGRADTQYF.

The chain combines TRBV5-4 with TRBJ2-7; the D gene is possibly TRBD2 (5 bases). This CDR3 contains 14 residues. Germline CDR1 reads SGHNT; CDR2 reads YYREEE (reference sequence). Trimming left V 0 bases short and J 7 bases short, with 14 bases between. CDR3 DNA: TGTGCCAGCAGCTTGGAGACTAACTCCGGGGAGCAGTACTTC. Amino acids: CASSLETNSGEQYF.

V usage is TRBV7-9 and J usage is TRBJ1-5, with 7 positions matching TRBD1. The CDR3 loop spans 14 amino acids. The germline CDR1 and CDR2 sequences are SEHNR and FQNEAQ (reference sequence). Unmatched junction bases numbered 4, after V lost 5 bases and J lost 3 bases. CDR3 sequence: CASSDDRVNQPQHF. For the CDR3, the DNA is TGTGCCAGCAGCGACGACAGGGTCAATCAGCCCCAGCATTTT. Variable domain in full (rest from reference TRBV7-9 and TRBJ1-5): DTGVSQNPRHKITKRGQNVTFRCDPISEHNRLYWYRQTLGQGPEFLTYFQNEAQLEKSRLLSDRFSAERPKGSFSTLEIQRTEQGDSAMYLCASSDDRVNQPQHFGDGTRLSIL.

The CDR3 DNA reads as TGTGCCAGCAGCCCGCGGGGGGGCCAAGAGACCCAGTACTTC. It is translated as CASSPRGGQETQYF. The V gene is TRBV9, the J gene TRBJ2-5; 9 nucleotides align to TRBD2. The junction had 2 bases not matched to a gene; V was cut back by 4 bases and J by 1 base. CDR1 and CDR2 (germline): SGDLS, YYNGEE. This CDR3 comprises 14 residues. Combining the CDR3 with reference TRBV9 and TRBJ2-5 gives the whole variable domain DSGVTQTPKHLITATGQRVTLRCSPRSGDLSVYWYQQSLDQGLQFLIQYYNGEERAKGNILERFSAQQFPDLHSELNLSSLELGDSALYFCASSPRGGQETQYFGPGTRLLVL.

This clone was picked up one time. The chain recombines TRBV27 with TRBJ2-5, with unresolved D. CDR1 and CDR2 from the germline V gene are MNHEY and SMNVEV (reference sequence). Trimming removed 2 bases from V and 9 bases from J, with 19 bases in between. This CDR3 is built from 15 residues. The CDR3 DNA reads TGTGCCAGCAGTTTAAAGAGGTCGACCCCCCTATCCCAGTACTTC. This translates into CASSLKRSTPLSQYF.

The chain employs TRBV7-2 and TRBJ2-1; TRBD2 might be the D (6 bases). CDR1 and CDR2 (germline): SGHTA, FQGNSA. V gave up 1 base and J gave up 6 bases, with 13 bases separating them. The length of the CDR3 is 15 residues. The CDR3 sequence is CASSLDVTRGNEQFF. In DNA form, the CDR3 reads TGTGCCAGCAGCTTAGATGTGACTAGGGGCAATGAGCAGTTCTTC.

The chain employs TRBV7-3 and TRBJ1-1, with D uncertain. The ends were cut back, 3 bases at V and 0 bases at J, with 5 bases in the middle. Germline V gene sequence: CDR1 SGHTA, CDR2 FQGTGA. The CDR3 is 13 amino acids. CDR3 in DNA: TGTGCCAGCAGCTTCCAGATGAACACTGAAGCTTTCTTT. Its protein is CASSFQMNTEAFF.

The chain recombines TRBV27 with TRBJ2-7; D ambiguous. This CDR3 region has 12 residues. Deletions cut 6 bases from V and 3 bases from J, with 9 bases between. Germline V gives CDR1 MNHEY, CDR2 SMNVEV (reference sequence). CDR3 coding DNA: TGTGCCAGCAGGCCTAGGTTCTACGAGCAGTACTTC. Translating it yields CASRPRFYEQYF.

This clone was picked up a small number of times. The CDR3 reads CASSVGTGVDYGYTF. DNA of the CDR3: TGTGCCAGCAGCGTCGGGACAGGGGTTGACTATGGCTACACCTTC. V and J are TRBV7-3 and TRBJ1-2, with 10 bases lining up with TRBD1. Germline CDR1 is SGHTA and CDR2 is FQGTGA. J lost 3 bases, V lost 5 bases, and 6 bases had no gene match. This CDR3 spans 15 amino acids.

The chain links TRBV2 to TRBJ2-1; 7 bases align to TRBD2. CDR1 and CDR2 from the germline V gene are SNHLY and FYNNEI. Trimming removed 9 bases from V and 4 bases from J; junction bases left unmatched: 12. The CDR3 contains 15 residues. Here the CDR3 DNA reads TGTGCCAGTAAAGAGGGGCGGGAGAGGTACAATGAGCAGTTCTTC. Its protein product is CASKEGRERYNEQFF.

CDR3: CASSEAAGTGVSPLHF. CDR3 sequence (DNA): TGTGCCAGCAGTGAAGCGGCGGGGACAGGGGTCTCACCCCTCCACTTT. The chain is built from TRBV6-1 and TRBJ1-6, with 10 bases that match TRBD1. Germline CDR1 and CDR2: MNHNS and SASEGT. The trim removed 0 bases at V and 10 bases at J, leaving 6 bases unmatched. The CDR3 is made up of 16 amino acids.

The chain combines TRBV6-5 with TRBJ2-2; D is perhaps TRBD2 (6 bases). V shed 0 bases and J shed 4 bases, with 9 bases lying between them. Germline assignment: CDR1 MNHEY and CDR2 SVGAGI. This CDR3 spans 15 amino acids. The chain's CDR3 is CASSYSFGGTGELFF. The DNA of the CDR3 is TGTGCCAGCAGTTACTCGTTCGGGGGCACCGGGGAGCTGTTTTTT.

Written as DNA, the CDR3 is TGCGCCAGTGTTCAACCGGGACTAGCGCTTTACAATGAGCAGTTCTTC. Translated, it gives CASVQPGLALYNEQFF. The chain has TRBV5-1 and TRBJ2-1, with TRBD2 identical over 10 bases. The junction had 12 bases not matched to a gene; V was cut back by 8 bases and J by 4 bases. The germline CDR1 and CDR2 sequences are SGHRS and YFSETQ. This CDR3 has 16 residues.

The sample holds many counts of this clone. This rearrangement joins TRBV5-4 to TRBJ2-2, with 9 bases that match TRBD1. Germline loops: CDR1 SGHNT, CDR2 YYREEE (reference sequence). The junction had 11 bases not matched to a gene; V was cut back by 4 bases and J by 4 bases. This CDR3 is 17 amino acids long. This chain's CDR3 is CASSPYGGQGSTGELFF. The CDR3 DNA sequence: TGTGCCAGCAGCCCTTATGGGGGACAGGGATCCACCGGGGAGCTGTTTTTT.